This TCR beta chain emerged from a study of T cells in Graves' hyperthyroidism and ophthalmopathy. Authors of the study amplified TCR beta CDR3 regions from RNA transcripts. HTBI primers were the set used in a first-round RT-PCR of the TCR CDR3. MiXCR, run by TCRdb on the multiplex PCR reads, gives a single entry per CDR3 protein. Among more than 450,000 distinct CDR3 sequences listed, approximately 14% were seen once. The sequence came from a woman aged 40 to 55 with Graves' hyperthyroidism. Sequenced material: blood.

For the CDR3, the DNA is TGCGCCAGCAGCTTGGCGGTGGGCACTGAAGCTTTCTTT. It specifies CASSLAVGTEAFF. The rearrangement uses TRBV5-1 and TRBJ1-1; no clear D gene. CDR3 length equals 13 residues. Per germline, CDR1 SGHRS and CDR2 YFSETQ. Trimming removed 0 bases from V and 4 bases from J, with 7 bases in between.